Each of the 7 T cell receptor beta chains below was sequenced from the same sample in a study of blood T cell repertoires in COVID-19. TCRdb's table, derived via immunoSEQ multiplex PCR, lists solely in-frame clones and lacks some. The table lists approximately 49,000 clones, roughly 83% of them singletons. Sample: peripheral blood. Receptors were obtained from a man aged 50 to 59 with acute or convalescent COVID-19.

This chain uses TRBV7-6 with TRBJ1-1; TRBD1 might be the D (6 bases). The ends were cut back, 5 bases at V and 1 base at J, with 11 bases in the middle. The CDR3 covers 14 residues. Germline V lookup: CDR1 SGHVS, CDR2 FNYEAQ. The CDR3 reads CASSRDIGNTEAFF. In DNA, the CDR3 is TGTGCCAGCAGCCGGGACATAGGGAACACTGAAGCTTTCTTT.

V usage is TRBV9 and J usage is TRBJ1-2, with D hard to call. V dropped 6 bases and J dropped 2 bases, with 11 bases sitting between them. The CDR3 is 13 amino acids. Germline CDR1 and CDR2: SGDLS and YYNGEE. The CDR3 DNA reads TGTGCCAGCACTCGCGGGGAAAACTATGGCTACACCTTC. Translated, it gives CASTRGENYGYTF.

The J gene is TRBJ1-5, the V gene TRBV6-5; 9 bases align to TRBD1. The CDR3 consists of 12 residues. V lost 8 bases and J lost 4; bases outside the gene matches: 0. Germline V CDR1 and CDR2: MNHEY, SVGAGI. CDR3 protein: CASGQGNQPQHF. The CDR3 coding sequence is TGTGCCAGCGGACAGGGGAATCAGCCCCAGCATTTT.

The chain carries TRBV9 and TRBJ2-6, with D tentatively TRBD2 (6 bases). V gave up 4 bases and J gave up 4 bases, with 12 bases separating them. The CDR3 is made up of 15 amino acids. The germline gives CDR1 SGDLS, CDR2 YYNGEE. This CDR3 reads CASSPREWGANVLTF. The CDR3 bases are TGTGCCAGCAGCCCTCGGGAGTGGGGGGCCAACGTCCTGACTTTC.

The chain joins TRBV19 to TRBJ2-7, with TRBD2 as a possible D gene (5 bases). CDR3 length equals 11 residues. The V end was cut by 4 bases, the J end by 6 bases, with 7 bases between. CDR1 LNHDA and CDR2 SQIVND come from the germline V gene (reference sequence). This CDR3 reads CASSNSGEQYF. Written as DNA, the CDR3 is TGTGCCAGTAGTAACAGCGGCGAGCAGTACTTC.

The rearrangement uses TRBV5-8 and TRBJ2-1, with D hard to call. Trimming took 0 bases from V and 0 from J, leaving 13 bases between them. Per germline, CDR1 SGHTS and CDR2 YDEGEE. The CDR3 covers 17 residues. The CDR3 loop is CASSLGLVQSSYNEQFF. The CDR3 nucleotides are TGTGCCAGCAGCTTGGGTCTCGTACAGAGCTCCTACAATGAGCAGTTCTTC.

J is TRBJ1-4 and V is TRBV19, with 7 nucleotides matching TRBD1. J gave up 7 bases and V 6 bases, and 11 bases lay outside the gene matches. There are 15 residues in the CDR3. Germline V lookup: CDR1 LNHDA, CDR2 SQIVND (reference sequence). The DNA for the CDR3 is TGTGCCAGTAGCGATCTCAGGGGGTTCGCTGAAAAACTGTTTTTT. This gives the protein CASSDLRGFAEKLFF.